Following are 21 T cell receptor beta chains from one sample sequenced in a study of cytomegalovirus exposure and HLA in healthy donors. PCR primers comprised 60 Vbeta and 13 Jbeta primers. Generated by immunoSEQ multiplex PCR, the TCRdb table keeps only in-frame clones and is missing some. The data hold 20,000 or so clones, with over 75% observed a single time. The sequenced sample was PBMCs. These receptors all stem from a man aged 55 to 70 in good health and CMV-seronegative.

The CDR3 here is CASSELYGGASGGASASTDTQYF. The CDR3 DNA sequence: TGTGCCAGCAGTGAACTCTACGGTGGGGCTAGCGGGGGGGCCTCAGCAAGCACAGATACGCAGTATTTT. The rearrangement links TRBV2 to TRBJ2-3; 12 positions agree with TRBD2. Trimming took 2 bases from V and 0 from J; bases not matched to a gene: 21. The CDR3 contains 23 residues. The germline V gene has CDR1 SNHLY and CDR2 FYNNEI.

The genes are TRBV5-4 and TRBJ1-1; TRBD1 aligns across 7 bases. The CDR3 contains 16 residues. Germline assignment: CDR1 SGHNT and CDR2 YYREEE (reference sequence). J lost 1 base, V lost 5 bases, and 11 bases had no gene match. This CDR3 reads CASRQGPIPKNTEAFF. The CDR3 coding sequence is TGTGCCAGCAGACAGGGGCCTATCCCGAAGAACACTGAAGCTTTCTTT.

V gene TRBV9 combines with J gene TRBJ2-1, with TRBD1 identical over 10 bases. The CDR3 is 15 residues long. The germline gives CDR1 SGDLS, CDR2 YYNGEE. V lost 3 bases to trimming and J lost 2 bases; unmatched junction nucleotides: 2. CDR3 sequence reads: CASSGTGGTYNEQFF. CDR3 DNA sequence: TGTGCCAGCAGCGGGACAGGGGGGACCTACAATGAGCAGTTCTTC.

The V gene is TRBV5-1, the J gene TRBJ1-2; D is unresolved. The CDR3 length is 15 residues. Germline V gene lookup returns CDR1 SGHRS and CDR2 YFSETQ. Trimming stripped 5 bases from V and 0 bases from J, with 14 bases between. CDR3 nucleotides: TGCGCCAGCAGTCTCTTGGTTGGAGCTAACTATGGCTACACCTTC. It encodes CASSLLVGANYGYTF.

The sample holds one count of this clone. The J gene is TRBJ2-7, the V gene TRBV19; 8 bases match TRBD2. V shed 3 bases and J 0 bases; nucleotides not matched to a gene: 4. Germline-derived CDR1 and CDR2 are LNHDA and SQIVND (reference sequence). The CDR3 has 15 residues. CDR3 sequence reads: CASSIQGLDSYEQYF. The CDR3 DNA reads TGTGCCAGTAGTATCCAGGGACTAGACTCCTACGAGCAGTACTTC.

This chain joins TRBV28 and TRBJ2-3; D may be TRBD2 (5 bases). In germline, CDR1 is MDHEN, CDR2 SYDVKM. V lost 10 bases and J 2 bases, leaving 16 bases between the germline ends. The CDR3 is 14 residues long. The CDR3 loop is CANSPADHTDTQYF. The CDR3 DNA sequence: TGTGCCAACTCACCAGCGGACCACACAGATACGCAGTATTTT.

V is TRBV11-1 and J is TRBJ2-7; D possibly corresponds to TRBD2 (6 bases). V lost 2 bases and J lost 7, with 15 bases in between. This CDR3 has 14 residues. Per the germline V gene, CDR1 is SGHAT and CDR2 is FQDESV (reference sequence). The CDR3 region is CASSLRAGTGEQYF. The DNA of the CDR3 is TGTGCCAGCAGCTTACGGGCGGGAACGGGTGAGCAGTACTTC.

The chain carries TRBV7-9 and TRBJ1-1; tentatively, D is TRBD1 (6 bases). CDR3 length: 11 residues. Germline-derived CDR1 and CDR2 are SEHNR and FQNEAQ (reference sequence). V lost 11 bases to trimming and J lost 1 base, with 8 bases between them. The CDR3 here is CAGQKNTEAFF. The CDR3 nucleotides read TGTGCCGGACAGAAGAACACTGAAGCTTTCTTT.

This clone was picked up one time. V is TRBV7-6 and J is TRBJ1-5; TRBD1 matches 10 bases. The CDR3 extends over 20 amino acids. Germline CDR1 is SGHVS and CDR2 is FNYEAQ. Trimming cost V 4 bases and J 5 bases; bases outside gene matches: 20. In nucleotides, the CDR3 is TGTGCCAGCAGCTCTAAACTCGGAGGTCCGGGACAGGGGCGTCATCAGCCCCAGCATTTT. Translated, it gives CASSSKLGGPGQGRHQPQHF.

This chain links TRBV5-1 with TRBJ1-4, with D possibly being TRBD1 (5 bases). Germline CDR1 and CDR2: SGHRS and YFSETQ. The CDR3 sequence is 15 residues long. Between the trimmed V and J ends, which lost 0 bases and 8 bases, there was a span of 14 bases. The CDR3 sequence: CASSLDPGVREKLFF. The CDR3 DNA follows: TGCGCCAGCAGCTTGGATCCGGGGGTGAGGGAAAAACTGTTTTTT. Together with reference TRBV5-1 and TRBJ1-4, the CDR3 gives the full variable domain: KAGVTQTPRYLIKTRGQQVTLSCSPISGHRSVSWYQQTPGQGLQFLFEYFSETQRNKGNFPGRFSGRQFSNSRSEMNVSTLELGDSALYLCASSLDPGVREKLFFGSGTQLSVL.

This chain connects TRBV7-6 to TRBJ2-1, with D possibly matching TRBD2 (6 bases). Germline CDR1 SGHVS, CDR2 FNYEAQ. The CDR3 contains 17 residues. V shed 3 bases and J shed 6 bases, with 21 bases lying between them. The CDR3 protein is CASSFNPPGVGANEQFF. The CDR3 DNA is TGTGCCAGCAGCTTCAACCCCCCGGGAGTAGGTGCCAATGAGCAGTTCTTC. The whole variable domain, filled in from reference TRBV7-6 and TRBJ2-1, reads GAGVSQSPRYKVTKRGQDVALRCDPISGHVSLYWYRQALGQGPEFLTYFNYEAQQDKSGLPNDRFSAERPEGSISTLTIQRTEQRDSAMYRCASSFNPPGVGANEQFFGPGTRLTVL.

The V gene is TRBV6-4, the J gene TRBJ2-1; 12 positions agree with TRBD1. Germline lookup yields CDR1 MRHNA and CDR2 SNTAGT. The junction had 13 bases not matched to a gene; V was cut back by 6 bases and J by 7 bases. The CDR3 is made up of 17 amino acids. The CDR3 loop is CASRPDRDRGRENEQFF. The CDR3 DNA reads TGTGCCAGCAGGCCTGACCGGGACAGGGGGCGCGAGAATGAGCAGTTCTTC.

Of note for this clone: At one end the junction does not follow the germline gene, possibly because of a read error. The rearrangement uses TRBV19 and TRBJ2-7; 7 positions match TRBD1. The CDR3 consists of 14 residues. Germline-derived CDR1 and CDR2 are LNHDA and SQIVND (reference sequence). CDR3 sequence: CASSPGTASYGQYF. CDR3 in DNA: TGTGCCAGTAGTCCCGGGACAGCCTCCTACGGGCAGTACTTC.

V is TRBV19 and J is TRBJ2-1; a possible D gene is TRBD2 (6 bases). V lost 9 bases, J lost 3 bases, and 15 bases lay in between. There are 14 residues in the CDR3. CDR1 and CDR2 from the germline V gene are LNHDA and SQIVND (reference sequence). CDR3 coding DNA: TGTGCCAGCGCCCGGGAGCGGGTCTACAATGAGCAGTTCTTC. Translated: CASARERVYNEQFF.

This clone came up a few times. The V call is TRBV7-9, the J call TRBJ1-1; 7 bases are shared with TRBD1. Germline V gene sequence: CDR1 SEHNR, CDR2 FQNEAQ (reference sequence). This CDR3 contains 13 residues. The V and J ends lost 5 bases and 3 bases, in that order; junction bases with no gene match: 3. The CDR3 nucleotides read TGTGCCAGCAGCAGGGACAGTCACACTGAAGCTTTCTTT. This codes for CASSRDSHTEAFF. The variable domain in full, completed from reference TRBV7-9 and TRBJ1-1, reads DTGVSQNPRHKITKRGQNVTFRCDPISEHNRLYWYRQTLGQGPEFLTYFQNEAQLEKSRLLSDRFSAERPKGSFSTLEIQRTEQGDSAMYLCASSRDSHTEAFFGQGTRLTVV.

J is TRBJ2-5 and V is TRBV5-4; weak D call: TRBD1 (5 bases). V shed 7 bases and J shed 4 bases, with 14 bases lying between them. This CDR3 comprises 13 residues. Germline V lookup: CDR1 SGHNT, CDR2 YYREEE (reference sequence). DNA for the CDR3: TGTGCCAGCCACCAGGGAACGCGAGAGACCCAGTACTTC. As protein: CASHQGTRETQYF.

This chain uses TRBV7-9 with TRBJ2-5, with TRBD1 matching 7 bases. This CDR3 has 12 amino acids. The trim removed 5 bases at V and 12 bases at J, leaving 9 bases unmatched. Germline values: CDR1 SEHNR, CDR2 FQNEAQ (reference sequence). CDR3 region: CASSPTQGQKYF. CDR3 coding DNA: TGTGCCAGCAGCCCTACCCAGGGACAGAAGTACTTC.

The gene calls are TRBV19 and TRBJ2-5; 7 bases agree with TRBD2. The CDR3 is 16 amino acids. Trimming cost V 1 base and J 3 bases; bases outside gene matches: 8. CDR1 and CDR2 (germline): LNHDA, SQIVND (reference sequence). The CDR3 bases are TGTGCCAGTAGTATAGCTTGGCGGGGGACTGAAGAGACCCAGTACTTC. Translating gives CASSIAWRGTEETQYF.

This clone was detected once. This chain uses TRBV19 with TRBJ2-3; TRBD1 might be the D (5 bases). The V and J ends lost 7 bases and 1 base respectively, with 9 bases between them. Germline lookup yields CDR1 LNHDA and CDR2 SQIVND (reference sequence). The CDR3 has 13 residues. The CDR3 protein is CASKKQGTDTQYF. The CDR3 coding sequence is TGTGCCAGTAAGAAACAGGGCACAGATACGCAGTATTTT.

This chain links TRBV7-9 with TRBJ2-3; 11 bases match TRBD2. From germline, CDR1 is SEHNR and CDR2 FQNEAQ (reference sequence). Trimming removed 5 bases from V and 0 bases from J; junction bases left unmatched: 4. This CDR3 is 16 amino acids long. DNA of the CDR3: TGTGCCAGCAGCCGCTGGACTAGCGGGAGCACAGATACGCAGTATTTT. This translates into CASSRWTSGSTDTQYF.

The chain has TRBV11-2 and TRBJ2-5, with 11 bases fitting TRBD2. The junction had 14 bases not matched to a gene; V was cut back by 4 bases and J by 4 bases. Germline loops: CDR1 SGHAT, CDR2 FQNNGV. This CDR3 is 18 amino acids long. CDR3 bases: TGTGCCAGCAGCTCCTTACCGGGACTAGCGGTCCTGGGAGAGACCCAGTACTTC. Translating it yields CASSSLPGLAVLGETQYF.